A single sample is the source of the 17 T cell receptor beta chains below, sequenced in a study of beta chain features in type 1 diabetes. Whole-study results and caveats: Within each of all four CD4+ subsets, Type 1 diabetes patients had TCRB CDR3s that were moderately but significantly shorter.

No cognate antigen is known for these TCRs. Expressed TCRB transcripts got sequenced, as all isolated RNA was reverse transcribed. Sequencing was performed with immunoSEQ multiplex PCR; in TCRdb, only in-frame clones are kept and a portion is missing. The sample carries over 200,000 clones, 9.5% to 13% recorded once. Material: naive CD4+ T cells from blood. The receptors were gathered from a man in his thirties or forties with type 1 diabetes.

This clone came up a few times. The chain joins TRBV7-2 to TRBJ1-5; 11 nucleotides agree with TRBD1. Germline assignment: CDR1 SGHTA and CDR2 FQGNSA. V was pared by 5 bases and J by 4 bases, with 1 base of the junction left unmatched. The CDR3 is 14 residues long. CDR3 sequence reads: CASSRDRGNQPQHF. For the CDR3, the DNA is TGTGCCAGCAGCCGGGACAGGGGGAATCAGCCCCAGCATTTT.

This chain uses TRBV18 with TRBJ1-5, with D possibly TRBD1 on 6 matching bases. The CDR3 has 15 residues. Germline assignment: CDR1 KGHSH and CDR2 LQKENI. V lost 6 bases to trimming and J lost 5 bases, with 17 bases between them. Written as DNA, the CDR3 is TGTGCCAGCTCCGTACGTGGGGACATTGATCAGCCCCAGCATTTT. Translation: CASSVRGDIDQPQHF.

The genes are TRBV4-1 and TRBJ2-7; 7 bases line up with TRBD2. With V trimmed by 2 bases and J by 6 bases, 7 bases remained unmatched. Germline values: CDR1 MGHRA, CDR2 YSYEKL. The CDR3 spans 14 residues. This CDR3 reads CASSQLGGDREQYF. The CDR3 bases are TGCGCCAGCAGCCAACTGGGAGGGGATCGCGAGCAGTACTTC.

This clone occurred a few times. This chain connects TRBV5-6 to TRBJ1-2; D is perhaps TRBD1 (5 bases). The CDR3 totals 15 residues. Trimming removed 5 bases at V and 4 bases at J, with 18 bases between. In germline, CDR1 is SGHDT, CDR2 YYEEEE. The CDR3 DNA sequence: TGTGCCAGCAGACCCCAGTGGAGGGACCCCTATGGCTACACCTTC. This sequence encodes CASRPQWRDPYGYTF.

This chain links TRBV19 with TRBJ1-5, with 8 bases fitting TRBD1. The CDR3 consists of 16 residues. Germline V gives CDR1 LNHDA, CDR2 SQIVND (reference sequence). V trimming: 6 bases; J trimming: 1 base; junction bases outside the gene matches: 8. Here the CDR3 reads CASRQDRGGSNQPQHF. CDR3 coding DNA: TGTGCCAGTAGGCAAGACAGGGGAGGAAGCAATCAGCCCCAGCATTTT. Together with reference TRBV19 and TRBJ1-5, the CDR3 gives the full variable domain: DGGITQSPKYLFRKEGQNVTLSCEQNLNHDAMYWYRQDPGQGLRLIYYSQIVNDFQKGDIAEGYSVSREKKESFPLTVTSAQKNPTAFYLCASRQDRGGSNQPQHFGDGTRLSIL.

CDR3 nucleotides: TGTGCCACCAGCAGAGAGACTAGCGAGAGCACAGATACGCAGTATTTT. Its protein product is CATSRETSESTDTQYF. V usage is TRBV15 and J usage is TRBJ2-3; 8 nucleotides align to TRBD2. Germline CDR1 is LNHNV and CDR2 is YYDKDF (reference sequence). The CDR3 extends over 16 amino acids. V shed 0 bases, J shed 0 bases, and the junction held 2 bases outside the gene matches.

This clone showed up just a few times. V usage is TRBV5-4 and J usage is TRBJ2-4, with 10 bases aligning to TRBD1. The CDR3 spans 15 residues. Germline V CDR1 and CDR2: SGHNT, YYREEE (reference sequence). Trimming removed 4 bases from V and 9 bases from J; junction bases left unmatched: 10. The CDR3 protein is CASSGRTGGSSIQYF. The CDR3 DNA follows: TGTGCCAGCAGCGGGAGGACAGGGGGTTCCTCCATTCAGTACTTC.

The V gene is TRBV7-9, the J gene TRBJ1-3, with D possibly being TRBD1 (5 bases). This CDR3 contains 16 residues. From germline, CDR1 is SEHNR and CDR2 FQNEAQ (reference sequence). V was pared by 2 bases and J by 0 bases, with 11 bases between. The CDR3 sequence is CASSLPGSGSGNTIYF. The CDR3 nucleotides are TGTGCCAGCAGCTTACCAGGGTCGGGCTCTGGAAACACCATATATTTT. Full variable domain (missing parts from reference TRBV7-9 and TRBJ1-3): DTGVSQNPRHKITKRGQNVTFRCDPISEHNRLYWYRQTLGQGPEFLTYFQNEAQLEKSRLLSDRFSAERPKGSFSTLEIQRTEQGDSAMYLCASSLPGSGSGNTIYFGEGSWLTVV.

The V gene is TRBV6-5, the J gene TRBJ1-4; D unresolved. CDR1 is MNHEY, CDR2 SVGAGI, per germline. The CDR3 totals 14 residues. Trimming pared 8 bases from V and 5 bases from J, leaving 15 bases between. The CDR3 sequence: CASRRGTSNEKLFF. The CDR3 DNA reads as TGTGCCAGCCGAAGAGGAACATCCAATGAAAAACTGTTTTTT.

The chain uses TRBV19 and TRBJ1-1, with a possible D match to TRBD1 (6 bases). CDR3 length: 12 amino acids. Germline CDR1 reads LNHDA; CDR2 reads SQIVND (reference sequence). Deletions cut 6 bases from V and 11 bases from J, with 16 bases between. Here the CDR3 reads CASSPTTGRAFF. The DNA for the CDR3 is TGTGCCAGTAGCCCTACTACAGGGCGCGCTTTCTTT.

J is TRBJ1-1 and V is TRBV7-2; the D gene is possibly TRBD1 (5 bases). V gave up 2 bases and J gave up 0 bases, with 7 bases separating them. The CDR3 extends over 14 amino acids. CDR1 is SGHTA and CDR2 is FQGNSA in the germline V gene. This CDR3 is CASSLQGMNTEAFF. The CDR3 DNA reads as TGTGCCAGCAGCTTACAGGGTATGAACACTGAAGCTTTCTTT.

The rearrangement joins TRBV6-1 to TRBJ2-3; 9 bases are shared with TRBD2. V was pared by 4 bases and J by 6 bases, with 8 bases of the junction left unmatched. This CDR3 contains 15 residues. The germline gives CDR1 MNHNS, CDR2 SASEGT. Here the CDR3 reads CASSVSASGVDTQYF. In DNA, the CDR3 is TGTGCCAGCAGTGTGTCGGCTAGCGGGGTGGATACGCAGTATTTT.

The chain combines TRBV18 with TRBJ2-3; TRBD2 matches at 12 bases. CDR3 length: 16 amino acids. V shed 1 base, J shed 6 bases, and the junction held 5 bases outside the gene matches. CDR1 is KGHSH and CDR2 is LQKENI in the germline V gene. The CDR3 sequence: CASSPRLAGAGDTQYF. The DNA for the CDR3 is TGTGCCAGCTCACCACGACTAGCGGGGGCCGGGGATACGCAGTATTTT. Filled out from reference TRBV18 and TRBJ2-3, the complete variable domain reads NAGVMQNPRHLVRRRGQEARLRCSPMKGHSHVYWYRQLPEEGLKFMVYLQKENIIDESGMPKERFSAEFPKEGPSILRIQQVVRGDSAAYFCASSPRLAGAGDTQYFGPGTRLTVL.

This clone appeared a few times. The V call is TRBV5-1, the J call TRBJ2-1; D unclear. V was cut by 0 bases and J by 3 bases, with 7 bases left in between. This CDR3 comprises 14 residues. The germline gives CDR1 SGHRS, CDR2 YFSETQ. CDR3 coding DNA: TGCGCCAGCAGCTTGGGCGGAGTCTACAATGAGCAGTTCTTC. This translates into CASSLGGVYNEQFF.

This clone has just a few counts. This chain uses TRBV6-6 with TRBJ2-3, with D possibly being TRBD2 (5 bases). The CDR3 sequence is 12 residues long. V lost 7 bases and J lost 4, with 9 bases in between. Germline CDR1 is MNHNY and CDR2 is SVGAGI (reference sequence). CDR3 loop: CASTRRADTQYF. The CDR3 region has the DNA TGTGCCAGCACGCGGCGGGCAGATACGCAGTATTTT.

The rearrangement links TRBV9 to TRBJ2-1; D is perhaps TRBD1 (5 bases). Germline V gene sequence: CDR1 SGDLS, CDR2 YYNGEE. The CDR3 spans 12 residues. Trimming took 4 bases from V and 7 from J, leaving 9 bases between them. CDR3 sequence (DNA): TGTGCCAGCAGCTCAGGGTGGAATGAGCAGTTCTTC. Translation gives CASSSGWNEQFF.

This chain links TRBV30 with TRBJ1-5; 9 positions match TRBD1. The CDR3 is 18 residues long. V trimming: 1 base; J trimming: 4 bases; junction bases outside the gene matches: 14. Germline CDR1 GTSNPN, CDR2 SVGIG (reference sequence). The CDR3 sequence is CAWSARTGALRSNQPQHF. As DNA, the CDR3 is TGTGCCTGGAGTGCTCGGACAGGGGCCCTTAGGAGTAATCAGCCCCAGCATTTT.